The sequence of this T cell receptor beta chain was determined in a study of cytomegalovirus exposure and HLA in healthy donors. This clone has a single count. CDR1 is SNHLY and CDR2 is FYNNEI in the germline V gene. The length of the CDR3 is 14 residues. Trimming cost V 8 bases and J 0 bases, with 11 bases left between them. It was with 60 Vbeta and 13 Jbeta primers that the PCR ran. TCRdb keeps only in-frame clones here, not all; method: immunoSEQ multiplex PCR. The sample yields 210,000 or so clones, 85% seen once. Sequenced sample: PBMCs. V is TRBV2 and J is TRBJ1-3; D is unclear. This clonotype originated in a girl under 10 years old in good health and CMV-seronegative. The CDR3 here is CASSHLYSGNTIYF. CDR3 sequence (DNA): TGTGCCAGCTCCCATCTCTACTCTGGAAACACCATATATTTT.